One sample yielded the 4 T cell receptor beta chains listed below, sequenced in a study of T cells in Graves' hyperthyroidism and ophthalmopathy. Amplification of TCR beta CDR3 regions was performed using RNA transcripts as template. HTBI primers drove first-round RT-PCR of the TCR CDR3. Each CDR3 protein is one row after TCRdb ran MiXCR on the multiplex PCR reads. The data show roughly 700,000 distinct CDR3 sequences, 14% seen once. What was sequenced was blood. These receptors were taken from a woman aged 18-30 years with Graves' hyperthyroidism.

This clonotype was found a few times. This chain connects TRBV29-1 to TRBJ2-1; D is unresolved. CDR3 length: 14 residues. Germline CDR1 is SQVTM and CDR2 is ANQGSEA. The germline V and J ends were trimmed by 4 bases and 0 bases, with 10 bases remaining between them. CDR3: CSVGALSSYNEQFF. The CDR3 DNA sequence: TGCAGCGTTGGGGCCCTGAGCTCCTACAATGAGCAGTTCTTC.

The chain recombines TRBV25-1 with TRBJ2-7, with D unclear. The CDR3 extends over 13 amino acids. Germline CDR1 and CDR2: MGHDK and SYGVNS. The V gene lost 3 bases and the J gene lost 2 bases, with 8 bases spanning the gap. The CDR3 DNA sequence: TGTGCCAGCAGTGACGGCGGCCCCTACGAGCAGTACTTC. The encoded protein is CASSDGGPYEQYF.

This clonotype came up many times. The CDR3 spells CASSSLGVYEQYF. The CDR3 DNA follows: TGTGCCAGCAGTTCCCTGGGTGTCTACGAGCAGTACTTC. The chain is built from TRBV27 and TRBJ2-7; no definite D call. CDR3 length: 13 residues. The germline V and J ends were trimmed by 4 bases and 3 bases, with 10 bases remaining between them. Per the germline V gene, CDR1 is MNHEY and CDR2 is SMNVEV (reference sequence).

This clonotype came up many times. The chain joins TRBV6-1 to TRBJ1-5, with 7 bases aligning to TRBD1. V lost 6 bases, J lost 4 bases, and 3 bases stayed unmatched. In germline, CDR1 is MNHNS, CDR2 SASEGT. The CDR3 covers 13 residues. The CDR3 nucleotides are TGTGCCAGCAGGATGACAGGGAATCAGCCCCAGCATTTT. This translates into CASRMTGNQPQHF.